The 16 T cell receptor beta chains reported below all come from one sample, sequenced in a study of beta chain features in type 1 diabetes. The entirety of the isolated RNA underwent reverse transcription, so expressed TCRB transcripts were sequenced. The repertoire was sequenced with immunoSEQ multiplex PCR; TCRdb's copy has only in-frame clones and lacks some. This sample has hundreds of thousands of clones, with about 15% found just once. The sequencing sample was made of central memory CD4+ T cells from blood. These TCRs come from a man aged 25-40 years in good health.

Only a few counts were recorded for this clone. The V gene is TRBV2, the J gene TRBJ2-2; D is possibly TRBD1 (6 bases). Germline CDR1 SNHLY, CDR2 FYNNEI. V lost 8 bases to trimming and J lost 1 base, with 14 bases between them. The CDR3 is 15 residues long. The CDR3 protein is CASLLTGRNTGELFF. The CDR3 DNA sequence: TGTGCCAGCCTGCTGACAGGCCGGAACACCGGGGAGCTGTTTTTT.

The rearrangement links TRBV2 to TRBJ1-5, with 7 bases matching TRBD1. V shed 7 bases and J 0 bases; nucleotides not matched to a gene: 9. Germline V lookup: CDR1 SNHLY, CDR2 FYNNEI. The CDR3 extends over 16 amino acids. CDR3 residues: CASNDREGYSNQPQHF. The CDR3 region has the DNA TGTGCCAGCAACGACAGGGAGGGTTATAGCAATCAGCCCCAGCATTTT. Full variable domain (outside the CDR3, taken from reference TRBV2 and TRBJ1-5): EPEVTQTPSHQVTQMGQEVILRCVPISNHLYFYWYRQILGQKVEFLVSFYNNEISEKSEIFDDQFSVERPDGSNFTLKIRSTKLEDSAMYFCASNDREGYSNQPQHFGDGTRLSIL.

The rearrangement links TRBV7-2 to TRBJ2-6; the D is unclear. In germline, CDR1 is SGHTA, CDR2 FQGNSA. V lost 3 bases and J lost 0, with 9 bases in between. The CDR3 spans 16 residues. CDR3 region: CASSFTRNSGANVLTF. The CDR3 DNA reads as TGTGCCAGCAGCTTCACCCGCAACTCTGGGGCCAACGTCCTGACTTTC.

This clone was seen a handful of times. The same CDR3 can be traced to other DNA sequences in this sample. As DNA, the CDR3 is TGTGCCAGCTCACCGACCACAGATACGCAGTATTTT. This sequence encodes CASSPTTDTQYF. The chain couples TRBV18 to TRBJ2-3; no clear D. Between the trimmed V and J ends, which lost 3 bases and 2 bases, there was a span of 3 bases. The length of the CDR3 is 12 residues. Germline V gene lookup returns CDR1 KGHSH and CDR2 LQKENI.

The table lists this clone with many counts. The rearrangement links TRBV2 to TRBJ2-6, with a tentative D call TRBD2 (6 bases). V lost 2 bases and J lost 4, with 12 bases in between. CDR1 is SNHLY and CDR2 is FYNNEI in the germline V gene. The CDR3 spans 16 residues. For the CDR3, the DNA is TGTGCCAGCAGTGAACGGGCGGGGTCGGGGGCCAACGTCCTGACTTTC. Translated, it gives CASSERAGSGANVLTF.

The V call is TRBV4-1, the J call TRBJ1-5, with a weak D call TRBD1 (5 bases). The CDR3 extends over 15 amino acids. V was shortened by 3 bases and J by 5 bases, with 14 bases between the two germline ends. Germline V gene lookup returns CDR1 MGHRA and CDR2 YSYEKL. The DNA for the CDR3 is TGCGCCAGCAGCCAGACCGGGACGGACTATCAGCCCCAGCATTTT. Translating gives CASSQTGTDYQPQHF.

This chain uses TRBV9 with TRBJ2-2; 10 nucleotides match TRBD2. This CDR3 has 16 amino acids. J lost 8 bases, V lost 0 bases, and 7 bases had no gene match. Germline V gene data show CDR1 as SGDLS and CDR2 as YYNGEE. The CDR3 DNA reads TGTGCCAGCAGCGTAGGTACTAGCGGGACCGGTGGGGAGCTGTTTTTT. The encoded protein is CASSVGTSGTGGELFF.

In this sample, this clone turned up many times. The chain recombines TRBV15 with TRBJ2-1; 9 bases are a match to TRBD2. CDR1 and CDR2 (germline): LNHNV, YYDKDF (reference sequence). CDR3 length equals 18 residues. J gave up 8 bases and V 1 base, and 15 bases lay outside the gene matches. Here the CDR3 reads CATSRGPFVAGAGDEQFF. In DNA form, the CDR3 reads TGTGCCACCAGCAGAGGACCTTTCGTAGCGGGAGCTGGGGATGAGCAGTTCTTC.

In DNA, the CDR3 is TGTGCCACCAGCAGAGATCTCGCGGGCTACACCTTC. It encodes CATSRDLAGYTF. The chain recombines TRBV15 with TRBJ1-2, with no clear D. Germline CDR1 LNHNV, CDR2 YYDKDF (reference sequence). The CDR3 extends over 12 amino acids. V lost 0 bases to trimming and J lost 8 bases, with 7 bases between them. Filled out from reference TRBV15 and TRBJ1-2, the complete variable domain reads DAMVIQNPRYQVTQFGKPVTLSCSQTLNHNVMYWYQQKSSQAPKLLFHYYDKDFNNEADTPDNFQSRRPNTSFCFLDIRSPGLGDTAMYLCATSRDLAGYTFGSGTRLTVV.

This clone came up many times. The chain uses TRBV11-2 and TRBJ2-7; maybe TRBD1 (6 bases). The germline gives CDR1 SGHAT, CDR2 FQNNGV. The CDR3 sequence is 14 residues long. V was trimmed by 3 bases and J by 5 bases, leaving 14 bases between them. DNA for the CDR3: TGTGCCAGCAGCTTTCGCAGGGGTGGCCACGAGCAGTACTTC. Amino acids: CASSFRRGGHEQYF.

The V call is TRBV30, the J call TRBJ1-1; no clear D gene. This CDR3 is 15 amino acids long. The V and J ends lost 0 bases and 2 bases respectively, with 13 bases between them. The germline V gene encodes CDR1 GTSNPN and CDR2 SVGIG (reference sequence). The CDR3 DNA reads as TGTGCCTGGAGTGTAACCGGGATAAGAAACACTGAAGCTTTCTTT. This encodes CAWSVTGIRNTEAFF.

This chain joins TRBV5-1 and TRBJ1-1; no clear D. The CDR3 is 14 amino acids. Germline lookup yields CDR1 SGHRS and CDR2 YFSETQ. V lost 2 bases, J lost 2 bases, and 10 bases lay in between. CDR3 DNA sequence: TGCGCCAGCAGCTTCCTGGACCTTAACACTGAAGCTTTCTTT. This codes for CASSFLDLNTEAFF.

The gene calls are TRBV4-3 and TRBJ2-5; D remains unclear. V dropped 0 bases and J dropped 4 bases, with 9 bases sitting between them. Germline values: CDR1 LGHNA, CDR2 YSLEER. The CDR3 spans 14 residues. The CDR3 bases are TGCGCCAGCAGCCAAGAGGCTGGGCGAGAGACCCAGTACTTC. Amino acids: CASSQEAGRETQYF.

For this clone: Other DNA sequences in the sample encode the same CDR3. V gene TRBV18 combines with J gene TRBJ1-6, with D unclear. V lost 3 bases and J 6 bases, leaving 12 bases between the germline ends. The length of the CDR3 is 15 residues. The germline V gene has CDR1 KGHSH and CDR2 LQKENI. CDR3 protein: CASSPVGDSNSPLHF. In DNA form, the CDR3 reads TGTGCCAGCTCACCCGTGGGAGATTCTAATTCACCCCTCCACTTT.

The chain has TRBV2 and TRBJ2-3; no firm D call. V was cut by 5 bases and J by 6 bases, with 6 bases left in between. Germline CDR1 reads SNHLY; CDR2 reads FYNNEI. The length of the CDR3 is 11 residues. CDR3 sequence reads: CASSRADTQYF. The CDR3 nucleotides read TGTGCCAGCAGTCGGGCCGATACGCAGTATTTT.

The chain carries TRBV12-5 and TRBJ2-2, with D perhaps matching TRBD2 (6 bases). The CDR3 spans 15 residues. The V and J ends lost 0 bases and 7 bases respectively, with 12 bases between them. The germline gives CDR1 LGHNT, CDR2 FRNRAP. The CDR3: CASGLVGGPLGELFF. Here the CDR3 DNA reads TGTGCTAGTGGTTTGGTGGGAGGCCCCCTCGGGGAGCTGTTTTTT.